Presented here are 23 T cell receptor beta chains from one specimen sequenced in a study of beta chain features in type 1 diabetes. Sequencing targeted expressed TCRB transcripts, as all isolated RNA had been reverse transcribed. Here immunoSEQ multiplex PCR was the method, and the copy in TCRdb shows in-frame clones only, minus some. The data hold about 260,000 clones, with more than 65% observed a single time. Sequenced input: naive CD4+ T cells from blood. These receptors came from a man aged 30-40 years in good health.

The chain is built from TRBV20-1 and TRBJ2-7, with D maybe TRBD2 (5 bases). There are 10 residues in the CDR3. Germline V gives CDR1 DFQATT, CDR2 SNEGSKA (reference sequence). V was pared by 6 bases and J by 4 bases, with 7 bases between. This CDR3 is CSAGEYEQYF. The DNA of the CDR3 is TGCAGTGCGGGAGAATACGAGCAGTACTTC.

In its sample, this clone was seen a few times. The chain is built from TRBV15 and TRBJ2-7; 9 bases are a match to TRBD1. This CDR3 region has 15 residues. From germline, CDR1 is LNHNV and CDR2 YYDKDF (reference sequence). The J segment lost 1 base and the V segment lost 5 bases, leaving 6 bases of the junction unmatched. The CDR3 bases are TGTGCCACCAGCGTGCCCGGACAGGGGTCCTACGAGCAGTACTTC. Protein: CATSVPGQGSYEQYF.

About this clone itself: Other DNA sequences in the sample encode the same CDR3. The chain is built from TRBV30 and TRBJ1-5; D unclear. This CDR3 spans 13 amino acids. Trimming stripped 2 bases from V and 0 bases from J, with 5 bases between. Germline CDR1 is GTSNPN and CDR2 is SVGIG (reference sequence). Here the CDR3 DNA reads TGTGCCTGGAGTCGCGGTAGCAATCAGCCCCAGCATTTT. Residues: CAWSRGSNQPQHF.

A note on this clone: This specimen includes other DNA sequences encoding the same CDR3. This chain uses TRBV9 with TRBJ2-5; D may be TRBD1 (6 bases). Between the trimmed V and J ends, which lost 0 bases and 1 base, there was a span of 7 bases. The germline CDR1 and CDR2 sequences are SGDLS and YYNGEE. There are 14 residues in the CDR3. The CDR3 DNA is TGTGCCAGCAGCGTAGGCAGGGGCCAAGAGACCCAGTACTTC. It encodes CASSVGRGQETQYF.

This clone was seen only a few times. This sequence joins TRBV7-2 and TRBJ2-6; D not certain. This CDR3 comprises 13 residues. Germline V lookup: CDR1 SGHTA, CDR2 FQGNSA. V dropped 6 bases and J dropped 2 bases, with 5 bases sitting between them. The chain's CDR3 is CASRRAGANVLTF. The CDR3 DNA follows: TGTGCCAGCAGACGAGCTGGGGCCAACGTCCTGACTTTC.

The sample holds a few counts of this clone. V and J are TRBV28 and TRBJ2-7, with D tentatively TRBD1 (5 bases). The CDR3 runs 15 residues. V gave up 6 bases and J gave up 4 bases, with 19 bases separating them. Germline lookup yields CDR1 MDHEN and CDR2 SYDVKM. This CDR3 reads CASRVPQGQRYEQYF. CDR3 DNA sequence: TGTGCCAGCAGAGTTCCCCAGGGTCAGAGGTACGAGCAGTACTTC.

V usage is TRBV29-1 and J usage is TRBJ2-7; TRBD2 is a possible D gene (5 bases). CDR1 and CDR2 (germline): SQVTM, ANQGSEA. The CDR3 is made up of 15 amino acids. The V gene lost 4 bases and the J gene lost 2 bases, with 18 bases spanning the gap. CDR3 protein: CSVAPEGFATYEQYF. CDR3 bases: TGCAGCGTTGCACCCGAGGGCTTCGCTACCTACGAGCAGTACTTC.

This clone was observed a few times. The chain joins TRBV29-1 to TRBJ2-7; 10 nucleotides align to TRBD2. The length of the CDR3 is 12 residues. Germline V gene lookup returns CDR1 SQVTM and CDR2 ANQGSEA. V trimming: 6 bases; J trimming: 6 bases; junction bases outside the gene matches: 5. Here the CDR3 reads CSVEGLASEQYF. CDR3 DNA sequence: TGCAGCGTGGAGGGACTAGCGAGCGAGCAGTACTTC.

The chain uses TRBV10-3 and TRBJ1-5; the match to TRBD1 covers 8 bases. From germline, CDR1 is ENHRY and CDR2 SYGVKD. V dropped 6 bases and J dropped 3; count of bases not matched to a gene: 19. The CDR3 contains 19 residues. CDR3 sequence reads: CAIRPVGTGSHLPNQPQHF. In DNA form, the CDR3 reads TGTGCCATCAGGCCCGTCGGGACAGGCTCACACCTTCCCAATCAGCCCCAGCATTTT.

This chain uses TRBV6-1 with TRBJ2-1, with 8 positions matching TRBD2. The CDR3 extends over 15 amino acids. V lost 7 bases and J lost 7; bases outside the gene matches: 12. Per the germline V gene, CDR1 is MNHNS and CDR2 is SASEGT. CDR3 DNA: TGTGCCAGCACTGCTAGGGGCGGGAGGTGGAATGAGCAGTTCTTC. Its protein product is CASTARGGRWNEQFF.

This clone has only a few counts. The rearrangement links TRBV11-2 to TRBJ2-3; the D gene is possibly TRBD1 (5 bases). This CDR3 region has 10 residues. The germline V gene encodes CDR1 SGHAT and CDR2 FQNNGV. V lost 6 bases to trimming and J lost 9 bases, with 7 bases between them. The CDR3 coding sequence is TGTGCCAGCAGGGGGCCAACGCAGTATTTT. This codes for CASRGPTQYF. The full variable domain, in which reference TRBV11-2 and TRBJ2-3 provide the parts outside the CDR3, is EAGVAQSPRYKIIEKRQSVAFWCNPISGHATLYWYQQILGQGPKLLIQFQNNGVVDDSQLPKDRFSAERLKGVDSTLKIQPAKLEDSAVYLCASRGPTQYFGPGTRLTVL.

The chain joins TRBV27 to TRBJ2-3, with no clear D. The germline CDR1 and CDR2 sequences are MNHEY and SMNVEV (reference sequence). This CDR3 contains 13 residues. V shed 5 bases and J shed 6 bases, with 12 bases lying between them. The CDR3 loop reads CASSIRRWDTQYF. The CDR3 DNA reads TGTGCCAGCAGTATCCGGCGCTGGGATACGCAGTATTTT.

This clone turned up a few times. The chain has TRBV29-1 and TRBJ2-3; D is unresolved. The ends were cut back, 8 bases at V and 4 bases at J, with 13 bases in the middle. The CDR3 spans 12 residues. Per germline, CDR1 SQVTM and CDR2 ANQGSEA. The CDR3 DNA sequence: TGCAGCCTGATCGCAGGAGCAGATACGCAGTATTTT. Translated, it gives CSLIAGADTQYF.

The gene calls are TRBV30 and TRBJ2-7; D not resolved. The CDR3 extends over 13 amino acids. V was cut by 0 bases and J by 2 bases, with 8 bases left in between. Germline values: CDR1 GTSNPN, CDR2 SVGIG (reference sequence). The CDR3 region has the DNA TGTGCCTGGAGTGTAACTACCGCCTACGAGCAGTACTTC. Protein: CAWSVTTAYEQYF. Full variable domain (outside the CDR3, taken from reference TRBV30 and TRBJ2-7): SQTIHQWPATLVQPVGSPLSLECTVEGTSNPNLYWYRQAAGRGLQLLFYSVGIGQISSEVPQNLSASRPQDRQFILSSKKLLLSDSGFYLCAWSVTTAYEQYFGPGTRLTVT.

This chain joins TRBV7-9 and TRBJ2-3; D not certain. The CDR3 has 13 amino acids. Trimming took off 2 bases at V and 2 bases at J, with 5 bases between the two ends. The V gene's germline CDR1 is SEHNR and CDR2 FQNEAQ (reference sequence). The CDR3 here is CASSLKHTDTQYF. For the CDR3, the DNA is TGTGCCAGCAGCTTAAAGCACACAGATACGCAGTATTTT. The full variable domain, completed using reference TRBV7-9 and TRBJ2-3, is DTGVSQNPRHKITKRGQNVTFRCDPISEHNRLYWYRQTLGQGPEFLTYFQNEAQLEKSRLLSDRFSAERPKGSFSTLEIQRTEQGDSAMYLCASSLKHTDTQYFGPGTRLTVL.

CDR3 in amino acids: CSVDSGSTEAFF. The DNA for the CDR3 is TGCAGCGTTGATAGCGGGAGCACTGAAGCTTTCTTT. This chain connects TRBV29-1 to TRBJ1-1; D gene unclear. In germline, CDR1 is SQVTM, CDR2 ANQGSEA. Trimming took off 3 bases at V and 4 bases at J, with 9 bases between the two ends. There are 12 residues in the CDR3.

The genes are TRBV30 and TRBJ2-5, with a weak D call TRBD1 (7 bases). This CDR3 has 13 amino acids. Germline V lookup: CDR1 GTSNPN, CDR2 SVGIG (reference sequence). V shed 7 bases and J shed 5 bases, with 17 bases lying between them. CDR3 residues: CAFESSGGETQYF. The DNA of the CDR3 is TGTGCCTTTGAAAGTTCAGGGGGGGAGACCCAGTACTTC.

The chain carries TRBV7-9 and TRBJ1-6; D is perhaps TRBD1 (5 bases). Germline V gene data show CDR1 as SEHNR and CDR2 as FQNEAQ (reference sequence). V was trimmed by 5 bases and J by 8 bases, leaving 13 bases between them. The CDR3 runs 14 residues. The CDR3 sequence: CASSPRDGDSPLHF. CDR3 nucleotide sequence: TGTGCCAGCAGCCCCCGGGACGGGGATTCACCCCTCCACTTT. Variable domain in full (rest from reference TRBV7-9 and TRBJ1-6): DTGVSQNPRHKITKRGQNVTFRCDPISEHNRLYWYRQTLGQGPEFLTYFQNEAQLEKSRLLSDRFSAERPKGSFSTLEIQRTEQGDSAMYLCASSPRDGDSPLHFGNGTRLTVT.

This chain links TRBV11-2 with TRBJ2-7; D is ambiguous. Germline V gene lookup returns CDR1 SGHAT and CDR2 FQNNGV. The germline V and J ends were trimmed by 6 bases and 1 base, with 19 bases remaining between them. CDR3 length: 16 residues. CDR3 region: CASSSDPVKVSYEQYF. In DNA form, the CDR3 reads TGTGCCAGCAGTTCCGACCCGGTGAAGGTGTCCTACGAGCAGTACTTC.

This clone was counted only a few times. The chain carries TRBV5-1 and TRBJ2-7; D is unclear. The CDR3 covers 13 residues. V was trimmed by 4 bases and J by 2 bases, leaving 10 bases between them. CDR1 is SGHRS, CDR2 YFSETQ, per germline. CDR3 region: CASSPSPPYEQYF. In DNA, the CDR3 is TGCGCCAGCAGCCCCAGTCCCCCCTACGAGCAGTACTTC.

In nucleotides, the CDR3 is TGTGCCAGCAACCCTGGGCTATACGGAGATACGCAGTATTTT. It yields the protein CASNPGLYGDTQYF. The genes are TRBV25-1 and TRBJ2-3; no definite D call. CDR1 MGHDK and CDR2 SYGVNS come from the germline V gene. The V and J ends lost 7 bases and 5 bases respectively, with 16 bases between them. The CDR3 extends over 14 amino acids.

In this sample, this clone turned up a few times. Different DNA sequences within this sample yield the same CDR3. The chain links TRBV30 to TRBJ1-6; no clear D gene. The CDR3 sequence is 12 residues long. From germline, CDR1 is GTSNPN and CDR2 SVGIG (reference sequence). V shed 0 bases and J shed 10 bases, with 7 bases lying between them. The CDR3 DNA sequence: TGTGCCTGGAGTGTACCGGGGTCACCCCTCCACTTT. As protein: CAWSVPGSPLHF.

The chain employs TRBV7-2 and TRBJ2-7; D might be TRBD1 or TRBD2, each matching 5 bases. This CDR3 region has 13 residues. The germline V and J ends were trimmed by 3 bases and 7 bases, with 13 bases remaining between them. The germline CDR1 and CDR2 sequences are SGHTA and FQGNSA. CDR3 DNA sequence: TGTGCCAGCAGCTTCCCGGGACGACCAGAGCAGTACTTC. Translated: CASSFPGRPEQYF. Complete variable domain (other parts from reference TRBV7-2 and TRBJ2-7): GAGVSQSPSNKVTEKGKDVELRCDPISGHTALYWYRQSLGQGLEFLIYFQGNSAPDKSGLPSDRFSAERTGGSVSTLTIQRTQQEDSAVYLCASSFPGRPEQYFGPGTRLTVT.